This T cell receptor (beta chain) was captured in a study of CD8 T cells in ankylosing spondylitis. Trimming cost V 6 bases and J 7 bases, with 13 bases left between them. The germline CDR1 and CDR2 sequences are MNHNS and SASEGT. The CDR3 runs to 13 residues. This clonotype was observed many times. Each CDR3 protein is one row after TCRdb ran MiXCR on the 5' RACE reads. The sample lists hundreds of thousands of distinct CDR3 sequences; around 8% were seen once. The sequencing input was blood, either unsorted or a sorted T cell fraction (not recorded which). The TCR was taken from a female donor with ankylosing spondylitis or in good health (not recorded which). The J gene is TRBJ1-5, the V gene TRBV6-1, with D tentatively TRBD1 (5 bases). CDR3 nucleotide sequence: TGTGCCAGCAGCTGGGACGTCGGACAGCCCCAGCATTTT. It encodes CASSWDVGQPQHF.